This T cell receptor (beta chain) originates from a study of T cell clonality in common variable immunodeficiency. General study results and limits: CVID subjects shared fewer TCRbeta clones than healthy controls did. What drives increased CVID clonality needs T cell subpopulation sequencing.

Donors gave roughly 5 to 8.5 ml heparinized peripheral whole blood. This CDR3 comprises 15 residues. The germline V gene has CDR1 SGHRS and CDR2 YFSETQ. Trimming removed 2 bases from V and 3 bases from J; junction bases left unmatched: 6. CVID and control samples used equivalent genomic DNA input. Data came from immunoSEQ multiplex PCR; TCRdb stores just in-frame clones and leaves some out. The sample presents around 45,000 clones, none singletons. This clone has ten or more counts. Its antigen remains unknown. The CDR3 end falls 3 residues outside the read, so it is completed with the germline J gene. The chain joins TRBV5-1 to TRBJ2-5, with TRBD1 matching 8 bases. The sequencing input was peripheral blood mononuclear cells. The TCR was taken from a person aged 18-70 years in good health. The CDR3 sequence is CASSFLSTGEETQYF. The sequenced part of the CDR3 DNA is TGCGCCAGCAGCTTCCTCTCGACAGGGGAAGAGACC.